This T cell receptor beta chain was documented in a study of shared clonotypes between healthy human individuals. The CDR3 extends over 14 amino acids. The V and J ends lost 6 bases and 1 base, in that order; junction bases with no gene match: 4. Germline-derived CDR1 and CDR2 are LNHDA and SQIVND (reference sequence). Profiling relied on immunoSEQ multiplex PCR, and the TCRdb table lists in-frame clones only, not all of them. Here the sample spans around 690,000 clones, 80% to 95% being singletons. This sequence was found in a man between 18 and 35 years old in good health. Some clones in this sample may be carry-over from other donors' samples. Sequenced material: memory CD8+ T cells from PBMCs. The subset is: CD45RO+ cells pooled with CCR7-negative TemRA cells. V gene TRBV19 combines with J gene TRBJ2-3, with 7 bases that match TRBD2. The CDR3 sequence: CASRGTTRTDTQYF. CDR3 nucleotides: TGTGCCAGTAGGGGGACTACCCGCACAGATACGCAGTATTTT.